This T cell receptor beta chain was observed in a study of blood T cells in healthy people across ages. CDR1 and CDR2 (germline): LGHDT, YNNKEL (reference sequence). The CDR3 totals 14 residues. Trimming took off 4 bases at V and 1 base at J, with 10 bases between the two ends. A J-beta primer mix and a sample-barcoded 5' primer were used in a second PCR of roughly 6 to 12 cycles. Each CDR3 protein gets one entry after TCRdb re-called the 5' RACE reads with MiXCR. The table records fewer than 2 million distinct CDR3 sequences, more than 35% of them present only once. This TCR came from a human donor in good health. This chain connects TRBV3-1 to TRBJ2-5; D ambiguous. The sequenced material came from blood. The CDR3 DNA follows: TGTGCCAGCAGCCGGTTTGGCGGCCAAGAGACCCAGTACTTC. Translation gives CASSRFGGQETQYF.